This T cell receptor beta chain stems from a study of blood T cell repertoires in COVID-19. At the level of the study: The United States, Italy and Spain were the sources of the acute and convalescent COVID-19 samples.

Sequenced by immunoSEQ multiplex PCR; TCRdb stores in-frame clones only, minus some. This table holds roughly 180,000 clones, about 80% found once. The study drew participants aged about 18 to 89 years from 20 to 30 US areas. Exposed enrollees encountered a COVID-19 case at some point within 2 weeks before study entry. Material: PBMCs or T cells enriched from blood (not recorded which). The clonotype was recovered from a man in his sixties who had been exposed to COVID-19.

The CDR3 DNA is TGTGCCAGCAGCCAAGACGACAGAGCCTACGAGCAGTACTTC. Its protein is CASSQDDRAYEQYF. The chain recombines TRBV4-2 with TRBJ2-7; D is possibly TRBD1 (5 bases). Trimming took 0 bases from V and 2 from J, leaving 8 bases between them. Germline V gives CDR1 LGHNA, CDR2 YNFKEQ. This CDR3 is 14 amino acids long.